This entry lists 18 T cell receptor beta chains sequenced from one sample in a study of early T cells in non-severe SARS-CoV-2 infection. In TCRdb, the 5' RACE reads were re-called with MiXCR into one record per CDR3 protein. The sample records 75,000 or so distinct CDR3 sequences, about 12% being singletons. The source material was whole blood. The receptors here all came from an adult who was a healthcare worker with PCR-confirmed SARS-CoV-2 infection or an uninfected control (not recorded which).

This clonotype was counted only a few times. The V call is TRBV20-1, the J call TRBJ2-5; possibly TRBD2 for D (5 bases). With 0 bases removed from V and 2 bases from J, the gap between germline ends came to 10 bases. The CDR3 is made up of 14 amino acids. Germline-derived CDR1 and CDR2 are DFQATT and SNEGSKA (reference sequence). In DNA form, the CDR3 reads TGCAGTGCTAGAGATCACGGGAAACAAGAGACCCAGTACTTC. Its translation: CSARDHGKQETQYF.

As to this clonotype: With a much larger clone just one base away, this may be a read error. V and J are TRBV6-5 and TRBJ2-7; D gene ambiguous. The CDR3 is 14 residues long. Germline values: CDR1 MNHEY, CDR2 SVGAGI. The CDR3 bases are TGTGCCAGCAGTCCCGGATATACGCCCTACGAGCAGAACTTC. Translation gives CASSPGYTPYEQNF.

This clonotype occurred a few times. CDR3 loop: CASSQEGRGNNEQFF. CDR3 in DNA: TGCGCCAGCAGCCAAGAGGGCAGGGGAAACAATGAGCAGTTCTTC. The J gene is TRBJ2-1, the V gene TRBV4-3, with D maybe TRBD1 (6 bases). The germline gives CDR1 LGHNA, CDR2 YSLEER. The CDR3 contains 15 residues. Deletions cut 0 bases from V and 5 bases from J, with 11 bases between.

The sample holds many counts of this clonotype. The chain couples TRBV9 to TRBJ2-2; D remains ambiguous. CDR1 SGDLS and CDR2 YYNGEE come from the germline V gene. This CDR3 contains 14 residues. V was pared by 6 bases and J by 6 bases, with 15 bases between. The CDR3, as DNA: TGTGCCAGCAAGGACCCAGATGCGGCCGGGGAGCTGTTTTTT. Amino acid sequence: CASKDPDAAGELFF. Based on the CDR3 plus reference TRBV9 and TRBJ2-2, the full variable domain is DSGVTQTPKHLITATGQRVTLRCSPRSGDLSVYWYQQSLDQGLQFLIQYYNGEERAKGNILERFSAQQFPDLHSELNLSSLELGDSALYFCASKDPDAAGELFFGEGSRLTVL.

The chain joins TRBV6-5 to TRBJ2-7; weak D call: TRBD2 (6 bases). The CDR3 extends over 15 amino acids. The germline gives CDR1 MNHEY, CDR2 SVGAGI. Trimming removed 0 bases from V and 0 bases from J, with 9 bases in between. In nucleotides, the CDR3 is TGTGCCAGCAGTTACTCGGGGGGACCCTCCTACGAGCAGTACTTC. Translating gives CASSYSGGPSYEQYF.

The V gene is TRBV2, the J gene TRBJ2-4; D possibly matches TRBD1 or TRBD2 (5 bases each). V lost 5 bases, J lost 4 bases, and 18 bases lay in between. The CDR3 runs 16 residues. The germline V gene encodes CDR1 SNHLY and CDR2 FYNNEI. The CDR3 region has the DNA TGTGCCAGCAGTCCCCGGTTTCGGGGCCGAAAAAACATTCAGTACTTC. This codes for CASSPRFRGRKNIQYF.

The chain couples TRBV20-1 to TRBJ2-7, with TRBD2 identical over 10 bases. Looked up from germline, CDR1 is DFQATT and CDR2 is SNEGSKA (reference sequence). The V and J ends lost 3 bases and 4 bases, in that order; junction bases with no gene match: 9. The CDR3 consists of 15 residues. CDR3 loop: CSARPLSGRAYEQYF. The CDR3 nucleotides are TGCAGTGCTAGGCCCCTGAGCGGGAGGGCGTACGAGCAGTACTTC.

The rearrangement uses TRBV27 and TRBJ2-3, with TRBD2 as a possible D gene (7 bases). The CDR3 covers 18 residues. Trimming took 4 bases from V and 2 from J, leaving 22 bases between them. The germline V gene encodes CDR1 MNHEY and CDR2 SMNVEV (reference sequence). Written as DNA, the CDR3 is TGTGCCAGCAGTTCTGAAGGGGGGGCCTGGTATTACACAGATACGCAGTATTTT. Residues: CASSSEGGAWYYTDTQYF.

This clonotype has at least ten counts. The V and J genes are TRBV5-4 and TRBJ2-1, with TRBD2 matching over 8 bases. CDR3 length equals 15 residues. Germline V CDR1 and CDR2: SGHNT, YYREEE (reference sequence). V shed 1 base and J 7 bases; nucleotides not matched to a gene: 7. The CDR3 here is CASSLSAGVSNEQFF. CDR3 coding DNA: TGTGCCAGCAGCTTGTCAGCGGGAGTTAGTAATGAGCAGTTCTTC.

This clonotype came up many times. The rearrangement links TRBV7-9 to TRBJ2-7; D call uncertain. This CDR3 has 15 residues. The V gene lost 5 bases and the J gene lost 3 bases, with 17 bases spanning the gap. The germline CDR1 and CDR2 sequences are SEHNR and FQNEAQ (reference sequence). The CDR3, as DNA: TGTGCCAGCAGCCACCGACGGACCCTTGGCTACGAGCAGTACTTC. As protein: CASSHRRTLGYEQYF.

The chain links TRBV5-1 to TRBJ2-2, with no clear D. V shed 2 bases and J shed 4 bases, with 6 bases lying between them. This CDR3 has 13 residues. Germline V gene lookup returns CDR1 SGHRS and CDR2 YFSETQ. CDR3 sequence: CASSLPGTGELFF. In nucleotides, the CDR3 is TGCGCCAGCAGCTTACCGGGCACCGGGGAGCTGTTTTTT.

The V call is TRBV27, the J call TRBJ1-2; 8 bases fit TRBD1. Germline CDR1 and CDR2: MNHEY and SMNVEV (reference sequence). V lost 5 bases and J lost 4; bases outside the gene matches: 9. The CDR3 is 15 residues long. The CDR3 nucleotides are TGTGCCAGCAGTCCTACAGGGGGGCCCTCCTATGGCTACACCTTC. Residues: CASSPTGGPSYGYTF.

The rearrangement uses TRBV6-6 and TRBJ1-1, with D possibly matching TRBD1 (6 bases). CDR3 length: 15 residues. The germline V gene encodes CDR1 MNHNY and CDR2 SVGAGI (reference sequence). The ends were cut back, 6 bases at V and 5 bases at J, with 19 bases in the middle. The CDR3 loop is CASSQTGSIGTEAFF. The CDR3 region has the DNA TGTGCCAGCAGCCAAACAGGGTCCATAGGGACTGAAGCTTTCTTT.

The genes are TRBV5-1 and TRBJ1-1, with 9 positions matching TRBD1. This CDR3 spans 14 amino acids. Germline CDR1 reads SGHRS; CDR2 reads YFSETQ. The V gene end was trimmed by 4 bases and the J gene end by 8 bases; junction bases not matched to a gene: 9. CDR3: CASSPWTGVIEAFF. In nucleotides, the CDR3 is TGCGCCAGCAGCCCATGGACAGGGGTTATAGAAGCTTTCTTT.

This clonotype was seen at least ten times. This rearrangement joins TRBV28 to TRBJ2-3, with D perhaps TRBD1 (5 bases). V was pared by 6 bases and J by 6 bases, with 19 bases between. Germline V CDR1 and CDR2: MDHEN, SYDVKM. The CDR3 runs to 15 residues. CDR3 loop: CASSLNTPGPDTQYF. CDR3 DNA sequence: TGTGCCAGCAGCCTCAATACCCCAGGGCCGGATACGCAGTATTTT.

The chain uses TRBV2 and TRBJ2-5; tentatively, D is TRBD2 (6 bases). The germline V and J ends were trimmed by 7 bases and 4 bases, with 7 bases remaining between them. Germline-derived CDR1 and CDR2 are SNHLY and FYNNEI. This CDR3 has 11 residues. Here the CDR3 reads CASKGGETQYF. The CDR3 DNA reads TGTGCCAGCAAGGGAGGAGAGACCCAGTACTTC.

This clonotype was found many times. DNA of the CDR3: TGTGCCAGCAGCGTAAGACTTTGGAATACAGATACGCAGTATTTT. This encodes CASSVRLWNTDTQYF. J is TRBJ2-3 and V is TRBV5-6; D is unclear. Looked up from germline, CDR1 is SGHDT and CDR2 is YYEEEE. V was shortened by 4 bases and J by 3 bases, with 15 bases between the two germline ends. This CDR3 contains 15 residues.

This clonotype was seen a few times. V gene TRBV6-2 or TRBV6-3 combines with J gene TRBJ2-3, with D possibly TRBD1 on 5 matching bases. Germline-derived CDR1 and CDR2 are MNHEY and SVGEGT. CDR3 length: 13 amino acids. V was cut by 3 bases and J by 8 bases, with 12 bases left in between. The CDR3 DNA sequence: TGTGCCAGCAGTTATGGGGCTTTAAGTACGCAGTATTTT. This translates into CASSYGALSTQYF.